This T cell receptor beta chain was sequenced during a study of blood T cells in healthy people across ages. Worth noting for this clonotype: Relative to the germline gene, one junction end is altered; a read error may explain this.

For the second PCR, which ran for about 6 to 11 cycles, a sample-barcoded 5' primer and a J-beta primer mix were used. TCRdb reprocessed the 5' RACE reads with MiXCR, giving one entry per CDR3 protein. The table shows around 650,000 distinct CDR3 sequences, with roughly 32% occurring only once. This CDR3 contains 13 residues. The germline gives CDR1 DFQATT, CDR2 SNEGSKA (reference sequence). This TCR derives from an elderly woman in good health. The specimen sequenced was blood. The chain carries TRBV20-1 and TRBJ1-4, with TRBD1 matching 8 bases. The CDR3 DNA sequence: TGCAGTGCTAGACCAACAGGGGGTGAAAAACGGTTTTTT. Amino acid sequence: CSARPTGGEKRFF.